This T cell receptor beta chain was captured in a study of graft-versus-host responses after intestinal transplantation. Study in general: Every recipient underwent anti-thymocyte globulin induction, then tacrolimus and steroids for 3 to 4 years. General study findings and limits: Early post-transplant falls in HvG clones accompanied the peak levels of circulating GvH clones.

V was pared by 0 bases and J by 4 bases, with 9 bases between. Germline V gene lookup returns CDR1 MDHEN and CDR2 SYDVKM. This CDR3 has 14 residues. As regards this clone: Antigen specificity is unknown.

The repertoire was sequenced with immunoSEQ multiplex PCR; TCRdb's copy has only in-frame clones and lacks some. The sample consists of approximately 75,000 clones, about 94% of them appearing once. The clonotype comes from a human donor who received an intestinal transplant. This specimen consisted of unstimulated CD8+ T cells sorted from spleen or lymph node cells, obtained before intestinal transplant. This rearrangement joins TRBV28 to TRBJ1-2; possibly TRBD1 for D (5 bases). This CDR3 is CASSLWAGFYGYTF. The CDR3 DNA reads as TGTGCCAGCAGTTTATGGGCAGGGTTCTATGGCTACACCTTC.